Presented here are 14 T cell receptor beta chains from one specimen sequenced in a study of T cell repertoires in cytomegalovirus infection. TCRdb reprocessed the reads via MiXCR and lists one record per CDR3 protein. The table has approximately 500,000 distinct CDR3 sequences, 26% seen once; the top ten hold roughly 13%. Material: PBMCs. Receptors were obtained from a human donor in good health (CMV status not recorded). Some clones in this sample may be carry-over from other donors' samples.

The chain employs TRBV6-1 and TRBJ2-3; no clear D gene. Germline loops: CDR1 MNHNS, CDR2 SASEGT. The V gene lost 7 bases and the J gene lost 4 bases, with 12 bases spanning the gap. CDR3 length: 13 residues. CDR3 sequence (DNA): TGTGCCAGCATCAGCCCCGTGGCAGATACGCAGTATTTT. This translates into CASISPVADTQYF.

This clonotype was seen many times. V usage is TRBV7-2 and J usage is TRBJ2-7; TRBD2 might be the D (6 bases). Germline loops: CDR1 SGHTA, CDR2 FQGNSA. The CDR3 is 15 residues long. Trimming took 4 bases from V and 4 from J, leaving 17 bases between them. The DNA for the CDR3 is TGTGCCAGCAGCTCCCTGGCCGGGGGAAGGTACGAGCAGTACTTC. Translation: CASSSLAGGRYEQYF.

The rearrangement joins TRBV15 to TRBJ2-7; D is uncertain. The germline V gene has CDR1 LNHNV and CDR2 YYDKDF (reference sequence). The CDR3 length is 13 residues. V lost 0 bases and J 3 bases, leaving 6 bases between the germline ends. CDR3 residues: CATSRDRGYEQYV. The CDR3 bases are TGTGCCACCAGCAGAGATCGAGGCTACGAGCAGTACGTC.

This clonotype was observed a handful of times. The V gene is TRBV5-6, the J gene TRBJ2-7; TRBD1 matches 7 bases. This CDR3 contains 16 residues. V shed 1 base, J shed 1 base, and the junction held 8 bases outside the gene matches. CDR1 and CDR2 (germline): SGHDT, YYEEEE. The DNA of the CDR3 is TGTGCCAGCAGCTTGATGAGGGGGCGGATATCCTACGAGCAGTACGTC. This gives the protein CASSLMRGRISYEQYV.

This chain uses TRBV28 with TRBJ2-7; 9 bases align to TRBD1. The CDR3 length is 14 residues. V dropped 6 bases and J dropped 1; count of bases not matched to a gene: 4. The germline CDR1 and CDR2 sequences are MDHEN and SYDVKM. The CDR3 nucleotides are TGTGCCAGCAGCCGACAGGGGGTTTCCTACGAGCAGTACTTC. Encoded protein: CASSRQGVSYEQYF.

This clonotype was observed once. A much larger clone lies one base from this, so it may be a read error. V gene TRBV7-2 combines with J gene TRBJ1-1; possibly TRBD1 for D (5 bases). The CDR3 is 14 residues long. Germline lookup yields CDR1 SGHTA and CDR2 FQGNSA. V was clipped by 0 bases and J by 5 bases, with 10 bases between them. CDR3 in amino acids: CASSLAEGRTEAFF. For the CDR3, the DNA is TGTGCCAGCAGCTTAGCCGAGGGGAGGACTGAAGCTTTCTTT.

The chain uses TRBV20-1 and TRBJ2-7, with D tentatively TRBD2 (6 bases). CDR1 is DFQATT, CDR2 SNEGSKA, per germline (reference sequence). CDR3 length: 13 residues. Trimming took off 2 bases at V and 0 bases at J, with 8 bases between the two ends. The DNA of the CDR3 is TGCAGTGCTAGAAAGACTAGCTCCTACGAGCAGTACGTC. Protein: CSARKTSSYEQYV.

This clonotype was counted a few times. This chain uses TRBV11-3 with TRBJ1-1, with TRBD1 as a possible D gene (6 bases). The CDR3 has 15 residues. Trimming shortened V by 4 bases and J by 1 base, and 13 bases separated the two germline ends. Germline V lookup: CDR1 SGHNT, CDR2 YENEEA. CDR3 nucleotide sequence: TGTGCCAGCAGCTCGAGGACAGATGGGAACACTGAAGCTTTCTTT. It translates to CASSSRTDGNTEAFF.

This clonotype turned up a few times. The V gene is TRBV30, the J gene TRBJ1-1; no reliable D call. The ends were cut back, 5 bases at V and 4 bases at J, with 17 bases in the middle. CDR3 length: 14 amino acids. Germline-derived CDR1 and CDR2 are GTSNPN and SVGIG (reference sequence). CDR3 nucleotide sequence: TGTGCCTGGGGGTTCGGAAGGGCCGTCACTGAAGCTTTCTTT. Protein: CAWGFGRAVTEAFF. The variable domain in full, with the rest retrieved from reference TRBV30 and TRBJ1-1, is SQTIHQWPATLVQPVGSPLSLECTVEGTSNPNLYWYRQAAGRGLQLLFYSVGIGQISSEVPQNLSASRPQDRQFILSSKKLLLSDSGFYLCAWGFGRAVTEAFFGQGTRLTVV.

This clonotype was found a few times. The chain combines TRBV7-8 with TRBJ2-4, with D tentatively TRBD1 (6 bases). The ends were cut back, 1 base at V and 1 base at J, with 14 bases in the middle. From germline, CDR1 is SGHVS and CDR2 FQNEAQ. The CDR3 length is 17 residues. The CDR3 region has the DNA TGTGCCAGCAGCTTAGAAACAGGGTTAGGGGCCAAAAACATTCAGTACTTC. Its protein is CASSLETGLGAKNIQYF. The entire variable domain, with the rest obtained from reference TRBV7-8 and TRBJ2-4, is as follows: GAGVSQSPRYKVAKRGQDVALRCDPISGHVSLFWYQQALGQGPEFLTYFQNEAQLDKSGLPSDRFFAERPEGSVSTLKIQRTQQEDSAVYLCASSLETGLGAKNIQYFGAGTRLSVL.

This clonotype was observed a few times. This rearrangement joins TRBV7-6 to TRBJ2-1; D not certain. The CDR3 covers 13 residues. In germline, CDR1 is SGHVS, CDR2 FNYEAQ. Trimming removed 8 bases from V and 7 bases from J, with 15 bases in between. CDR3 sequence reads: CASARVNGNEQFF. The CDR3, as DNA: TGTGCCAGCGCTAGGGTCAACGGGAATGAGCAGTTCTTC.

This clonotype was detected only a few times. J is TRBJ2-5 and V is TRBV10-3; 8 bases agree with TRBD1. Germline V gene lookup returns CDR1 ENHRY and CDR2 SYGVKD. The CDR3 contains 12 residues. V trimming: 8 bases; J trimming: 5 bases; junction bases outside the gene matches: 4. The CDR3 protein is CAIGTGGETQYF. The CDR3 DNA reads TGTGCCATCGGAACAGGGGGGGAGACCCAGTACTTC.

This clonotype came up a few times. The rearrangement links TRBV12-5 to TRBJ2-5; D is unresolved. Trimming took off 1 base at V and 6 bases at J, with 6 bases between the two ends. The germline V gene has CDR1 LGHNT and CDR2 FRNRAP. The CDR3 runs to 12 residues. CDR3 sequence reads: CASGLDTQTQYF. For the CDR3, the DNA is TGTGCTAGTGGTTTGGATACCCAGACCCAGTACTTC.

This chain links TRBV20-1 with TRBJ1-3; no firm D call. V lost 4 bases to trimming and J lost 0 bases, with 13 bases between them. This CDR3 has 15 residues. Germline lookup yields CDR1 DFQATT and CDR2 SNEGSKA (reference sequence). The CDR3 is CSATSQMTSGNTIYF. The CDR3 region has the DNA TGCAGTGCTACGTCACAGATGACCTCTGGAAACACCATATATTTT.